Presented here are 21 T cell receptor beta chains from one specimen sequenced in a study of cytomegalovirus exposure and HLA in healthy donors. Profiling relied on immunoSEQ multiplex PCR, and the TCRdb table lists in-frame clones only, not all of them. There are approximately 200,000 clones in the sample; roughly 80% occur only once, and more than 6.5% lies in the top ten. Sequencing was done on a sample of PBMCs. These receptor sequences come from a man aged 18 to 30 in good health and CMV-seropositive.

The chain has TRBV11-2 and TRBJ2-6, with D unresolved. Looked up from germline, CDR1 is SGHAT and CDR2 is FQNNGV. Trimming removed 8 bases from V and 1 base from J, with 9 bases in between. CDR3 length: 14 amino acids. CDR3 sequence (DNA): TGTGCCAGCTTTTCGGTATCTGGGGCCAACGTCCTGACTTTC. Protein: CASFSVSGANVLTF.

The chain links TRBV6-1 to TRBJ2-7; 10 bases are a match to TRBD2. J was trimmed by 4 bases and V by 3 bases; bases with no gene match: 9. The CDR3 is 16 residues long. Per the germline V gene, CDR1 is MNHNS and CDR2 is SASEGT. The CDR3 loop is CASSEHSGTSAYEQYF. The CDR3 DNA reads TGTGCCAGCAGTGAGCACTCCGGGACTAGCGCGTACGAGCAGTACTTC.

The chain has TRBV6-1 and TRBJ2-1; 11 positions match TRBD2. The V gene end was trimmed by 6 bases and the J gene end by 7 bases; junction bases not matched to a gene: 8. The CDR3 is 15 amino acids. Per germline, CDR1 MNHNS and CDR2 SASEGT. CDR3 region: CASSDGLAGMNEQFF. CDR3 in DNA: TGTGCCAGCAGCGACGGACTAGCGGGCATGAATGAGCAGTTCTTC.

V and J are TRBV5-4 and TRBJ2-7, with 9 bases that match TRBD2. The CDR3 covers 14 residues. The germline V gene encodes CDR1 SGHNT and CDR2 YYREEE (reference sequence). With 4 bases clipped from V and 3 bases from J, the junction kept 5 bases outside the gene matches. CDR3 in amino acids: CASSPYSGSYEQYF. CDR3 bases: TGTGCCAGCAGCCCTTATAGCGGGAGCTACGAGCAGTACTTC.

The genes are TRBV2 and TRBJ2-1; possibly TRBD1 for D (5 bases). V lost 1 base and J lost 5, with 9 bases in between. Germline V gene sequence: CDR1 SNHLY, CDR2 FYNNEI. The CDR3 covers 14 residues. The CDR3 bases are TGTGCCAGCAGTGAAGGGGTAGGGGACAATGAGCAGTTCTTC. Translated, it gives CASSEGVGDNEQFF.

This clone was counted a single time. V gene TRBV7-3 combines with J gene TRBJ2-2; 10 bases map to TRBD2. V lost 5 bases, J lost 6 bases, and 6 bases stayed unmatched. This CDR3 comprises 15 residues. The V gene's germline CDR1 is SGHTA and CDR2 FQGTGA. The CDR3 here is CASSQGLASSGELFF. The CDR3, as DNA: TGTGCCAGCAGCCAGGGACTAGCGTCCTCCGGGGAGCTGTTTTTT.

This chain connects TRBV4-3 to TRBJ1-3; D is perhaps TRBD1 (6 bases). This CDR3 has 15 amino acids. Germline CDR1 reads LGHNA; CDR2 reads YSLEER. V was trimmed by 3 bases and J by 1 base, leaving 10 bases between them. The CDR3 loop is CASSQGALSGNTIYF. CDR3 sequence (DNA): TGCGCCAGCAGCCAGGGGGCCCTATCTGGAAACACCATATATTTT.

The table lists this clone with a count of one. The V gene is TRBV2, the J gene TRBJ1-4; possible D gene TRBD1, 6 bases. This CDR3 region has 15 residues. V was cut by 3 bases and J by 7 bases, with 15 bases left in between. Looked up from germline, CDR1 is SNHLY and CDR2 is FYNNEI. CDR3 nucleotide sequence: TGTGCCAGCAGTGATGAGGCAGGGGATGTTGAAAAACTGTTTTTT. Translating it yields CASSDEAGDVEKLFF.

In its sample, this clone was seen once. CDR3: CASSWAAGGYQETQYF. CDR3 nucleotide sequence: TGTGCCAGCAGCTGGGCTGCAGGGGGATACCAAGAGACCCAGTACTTC. V is TRBV5-4 and J is TRBJ2-5; 7 bases are a match to TRBD1. The CDR3 runs to 16 residues. V shed 3 bases and J 0 bases; nucleotides not matched to a gene: 8. Looked up from germline, CDR1 is SGHNT and CDR2 is YYREEE (reference sequence).

This clone showed up many times. The chain joins TRBV28 to TRBJ1-2, with TRBD1 as a possible D gene (5 bases). Looked up from germline, CDR1 is MDHEN and CDR2 is SYDVKM. V was shortened by 7 bases and J by 3 bases, with 15 bases between the two germline ends. The CDR3 sequence is 14 residues long. CDR3 coding DNA: TGTGCCAGCATCGGGGGGGAGCGGTACTATGGCTACACCTTC. This gives the protein CASIGGERYYGYTF.

The chain is built from TRBV30 and TRBJ1-6; 8 bases line up with TRBD1. The CDR3 runs to 14 residues. Germline V gene data show CDR1 as GTSNPN and CDR2 as SVGIG (reference sequence). The V and J ends lost 4 bases and 9 bases, in that order; junction bases with no gene match: 8. The CDR3 sequence is CAWNLDRGGSPLHF. For the CDR3, the DNA is TGTGCCTGGAACCTTGACAGGGGAGGTTCACCCCTCCACTTT.

This sequence joins TRBV7-2 and TRBJ1-2; unclear D gene. Trimming took off 1 base at V and 2 bases at J, with 11 bases between the two ends. CDR1 and CDR2 from the germline V gene are SGHTA and FQGNSA. CDR3 length: 15 residues. The CDR3 reads CASSLDLAGNYGYTF. CDR3 coding DNA: TGTGCCAGCAGCTTAGATCTTGCGGGAAACTATGGCTACACCTTC.

The chain uses TRBV5-6 and TRBJ2-1; 15 bases agree with TRBD2. V lost 4 bases to trimming and J lost 14 bases; unmatched junction nucleotides: 7. CDR1 is SGHDT and CDR2 is YYEEEE in the germline V gene. The CDR3 totals 14 residues. The CDR3 reads CASSTGLAGGLEFF. For the CDR3, the DNA is TGTGCCAGCAGCACAGGACTAGCGGGAGGGCTTGAGTTCTTC.

Remarks on this clone: In the same sample, other DNA sequences code for this CDR3. The chain recombines TRBV5-1 with TRBJ1-5; D is unclear. CDR1 and CDR2 (germline): SGHRS, YFSETQ. This CDR3 comprises 14 residues. V lost 0 bases and J 0 bases, leaving 4 bases between the germline ends. The CDR3 DNA reads as TGCGCCAGCAGCTTGGGAGTTAGCAATCAGCCCCAGCATTTT. Translating it yields CASSLGVSNQPQHF.

This rearrangement joins TRBV4-3 to TRBJ1-2; 10 positions match TRBD1. J was trimmed by 7 bases and V by 4 bases; bases with no gene match: 3. Germline CDR1 and CDR2: LGHNA and YSLEER. This CDR3 comprises 13 residues. In DNA form, the CDR3 reads TGCGCCAGCAGCCCGGGACAGGGGTTTGGCTACACCTTC. This translates into CASSPGQGFGYTF.

The chain employs TRBV30 and TRBJ2-7; a weak D match, TRBD2 (6 bases). In germline, CDR1 is GTSNPN, CDR2 SVGIG (reference sequence). CDR3 length: 12 residues. V dropped 3 bases and J dropped 4 bases, with 10 bases sitting between them. In DNA form, the CDR3 reads TGTGCCTGGAGCGATAGCGGATACGAGCAGTACTTC. Amino acids: CAWSDSGYEQYF. The entire variable domain, with the rest obtained from reference TRBV30 and TRBJ2-7, is as follows: SQTIHQWPATLVQPVGSPLSLECTVEGTSNPNLYWYRQAAGRGLQLLFYSVGIGQISSEVPQNLSASRPQDRQFILSSKKLLLSDSGFYLCAWSDSGYEQYFGPGTRLTVT.

This clone was seen only once. The V gene is TRBV6-5, the J gene TRBJ2-2, with unresolved D. Trimming left V 3 bases short and J 0 bases short, with 11 bases between. The CDR3 extends over 16 amino acids. Germline V lookup: CDR1 MNHEY, CDR2 SVGAGI. The CDR3 DNA reads as TGTGCCAGCAGTTATTTGTCTGCTACGAACACCGGGGAGCTGTTTTTT. Translating it yields CASSYLSATNTGELFF.

This chain connects TRBV5-5 to TRBJ2-1, with D maybe TRBD1 (6 bases). Trimming removed 4 bases at V and 0 bases at J, with 14 bases between. The germline CDR1 and CDR2 sequences are SGHKS and YYEKEE (reference sequence). This CDR3 has 16 residues. CDR3 sequence reads: CASSAGTPSSYNEQFF. In nucleotides, the CDR3 is TGTGCCAGCAGCGCCGGGACACCAAGCTCCTACAATGAGCAGTTCTTC.

This clone was picked up one time. The rearrangement uses TRBV29-1 and TRBJ2-5; 8 bases align to TRBD2. CDR3 length: 13 amino acids. Germline CDR1 and CDR2: SQVTM and ANQGSEA. The V gene end was trimmed by 4 bases and the J gene end by 5 bases; junction bases not matched to a gene: 6. The CDR3 DNA is TGCAGCGTTGGGGCTAGCGGGTGGGAGACCCAGTACTTC. It specifies CSVGASGWETQYF.

The chain employs TRBV5-6 and TRBJ1-2; D is ambiguous. V shed 2 bases and J shed 2 bases, with 10 bases lying between them. CDR1 is SGHDT, CDR2 YYEEEE, per germline. The CDR3 runs to 14 residues. The DNA for the CDR3 is TGTGCCAGCAGCTTTTCTGGTAGCAACTATGGCTACACCTTC. This codes for CASSFSGSNYGYTF.

The chain links TRBV15 to TRBJ2-1, with 10 nucleotides matching TRBD2. J lost 0 bases, V lost 1 base, and 3 bases had no gene match. The V gene's germline CDR1 is LNHNV and CDR2 YYDKDF (reference sequence). The CDR3 consists of 17 residues. The CDR3 reads CATSRVASGSSYNEQFF. The DNA for the CDR3 is TGTGCCACCAGCAGAGTCGCTAGCGGGAGCTCCTACAATGAGCAGTTCTTC. The full variable domain, with the rest looked up from reference TRBV15 and TRBJ2-1, is DAMVIQNPRYQVTQFGKPVTLSCSQTLNHNVMYWYQQKSSQAPKLLFHYYDKDFNNEADTPDNFQSRRPNTSFCFLDIRSPGLGDTAMYLCATSRVASGSSYNEQFFGPGTRLTVL.